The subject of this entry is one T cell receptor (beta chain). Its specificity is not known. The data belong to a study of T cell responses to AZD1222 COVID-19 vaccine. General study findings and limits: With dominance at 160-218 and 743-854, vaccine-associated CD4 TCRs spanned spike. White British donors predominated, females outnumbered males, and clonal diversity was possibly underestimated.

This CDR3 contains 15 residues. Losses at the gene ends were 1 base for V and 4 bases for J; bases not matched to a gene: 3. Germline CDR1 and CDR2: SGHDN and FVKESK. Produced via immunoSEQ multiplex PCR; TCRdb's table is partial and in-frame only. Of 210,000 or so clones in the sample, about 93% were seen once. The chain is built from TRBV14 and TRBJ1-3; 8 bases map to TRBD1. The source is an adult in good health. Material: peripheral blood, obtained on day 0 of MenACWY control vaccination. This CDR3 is CASSQGQGAGNTIYF. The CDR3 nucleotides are TGTGCCAGCAGCCAAGGTCAGGGGGCCGGAAACACCATATATTTT.